Listed below are T cell receptor beta chains from one sample, sequenced in a study of graft-versus-host responses after intestinal transplantation. Their recognized antigens are unknown. Using immunoSEQ multiplex PCR, the repertoire was profiled, and TCRdb retains in-frame clones only, with some absent. The table lists 100,000 to 130,000 clones, approximately 90% of them singletons. The sample here was unstimulated CD4+ T cells sorted from spleen or lymph node cells, taken before transplant. These receptor sequences come from a human donor who was the organ donor for an intestinal transplant. The CDR3 runs from the conserved cysteine through the conserved F or W. The D gene is left open where the match is weak. Some rows mark clone size as missing; the rest say once, few, many or name a class of expanded clone.

>TRBV5-6|NA|TRBJ2-5|NA|16
CASSLLSHRREETQYF
TGTGCCAGCAGCTTACTTTCGCACAGAAGAGAAGAGACCCAGTACTTC
>TRBV10-3|once|TRBJ2-7|NA|13
CAIHAGSAYEQYF
TGTGCCATCCACGCGGGGTCGGCCTACGAGCAGTACTTC
>TRBV5-1|NA|TRBJ2-5|NA|14
CASSLQQGGETQYF
TGCGCCAGCAGCTTGCAACAGGGAGGGGAGACCCAGTACTTC
>TRBV11-2|once|TRBJ1-2|NA|14
CASSLTGTELGYTF
TGTGCCAGCAGCTTAACTGGGACGGAACTGGGCTACACCTTC
>TRBV5-5|NA|TRBJ2-3|TRBD1|15
CASSGYRGSPDTQYF
TGTGCCAGCAGCGGATACAGGGGGTCCCCAGATACGCAGTATTTT
>TRBV7-9|NA|TRBJ1-1|NA|13
CASSQDSNTEAFF
TGTGCCAGCAGCCAGGACAGTAACACTGAAGCTTTCTTT
>TRBV27|NA|TRBJ2-7|TRBD2|14
CASSRLAGVYEQYF
TGTGCCAGCTCCCGACTAGCGGGAGTCTACGAGCAGTACTTC
>TRBV30|NA|TRBJ1-5|NA|13
CAWSNRVNQPQHF
TGTGCCTGGAGTAACAGGGTCAATCAGCCCCAGCATTTT
>TRBV2|NA|TRBJ1-6|NA|14
CASSEGTEMLPLHF
TGTGCCAGCAGTGAAGGAACTGAGATGTTGCCCCTCCACTTT
>TRBV4-2|NA|TRBJ2-1|TRBD2|16
CASSQDGPGGRNEQFF
TGTGCCAGCAGCCAAGATGGGCCGGGAGGTCGCAATGAGCAGTTCTTC
>TRBV5-8|few|TRBJ1-2|NA|11
CASSPEYGYTF
TGTGCCAGCAGCCCAGAATATGGCTACACCTTC
>TRBV9|NA|TRBJ2-5|NA|13
CASSGDSLETQYF
TGTGCCAGCAGCGGGGACTCACTAGAGACCCAGTACTTC
>TRBV5-8|few|TRBJ1-5|NA|12
CASNDLNQPQHF
TGTGCCAGCAACGACCTCAATCAGCCCCAGCATTTT
>TRBV12-5|NA|TRBJ2-3|TRBD1|15
CASGPDRVSGDTQYF
TGTGCTAGTGGTCCGGACAGGGTTAGCGGAGATACGCAGTATTTT
>TRBV7-9|NA|TRBJ2-5|NA|15
CASSTWTIGEETQYF
TGTGCCAGCAGCACGTGGACTATCGGAGAAGAGACCCAGTACTTC
>TRBV10-3|NA|TRBJ2-3|NA|16
CAITEGLGRSTDTQYF
TGTGCCATCACGGAAGGGCTGGGGAGGTCAACAGATACGCAGTATTTT
>TRBV5-5|few|TRBJ2-2|TRBD1|14
CASRPGQGTGELFF
TGTGCCAGCAGACCGGGACAGGGCACCGGGGAGCTGTTTTTT
>TRBV7-2|NA|TRBJ1-4|TRBD1|16
CASSLNRQGAGEKLFF
TGTGCCAGCAGCTTAAATAGGCAGGGGGCCGGTGAAAAACTGTTTTTT
>TRBV27|NA|TRBJ2-6|NA|15
CASSLWGSGANVLTF
TGTGCCAGCAGTTTATGGGGCTCTGGGGCCAACGTCCTGACTTTC
>TRBV6-5|NA|TRBJ2-7|TRBD1|14
CASSYDRGIGEQYF
TGTGCCAGCAGTTACGACAGGGGGATCGGCGAGCAGTACTTC
>TRBV18|NA|TRBJ1-5|NA|15
CASSPGRDGIQPQHF
TGTGCCAGCTCACCAGGCAGGGATGGGATTCAGCCCCAGCATTTT
>TRBV19|NA|TRBJ1-4|NA|14
CASIGSGLGEKLFF
TGTGCCAGTATAGGTTCTGGGCTAGGCGAAAAACTGTTTTTT
>TRBV7-9|NA|TRBJ2-1|NA|15
CASSSRDNEVREQFF
TGTGCCAGCAGCTCCCGGGACAATGAGGTCCGTGAGCAGTTCTTC
>TRBV9|NA|TRBJ2-5|NA|14
CASSVAVGFGTQYF
TGTGCCAGCAGCGTAGCTGTAGGGTTTGGGACCCAGTACTTC
>TRBV10-3|NA|TRBJ2-3|NA|14
CAMPGPSAADTQYF
TGTGCCATGCCCGGGCCCTCGGCAGCAGATACGCAGTATTTT
>TRBV6-6|NA|TRBJ2-1|NA|15
CASSPRQGYLNEQFF
TGCGCCAGCAGCCCCCGCCAGGGCTACCTCAATGAGCAGTTCTTC
>TRBV6-4|NA|TRBJ2-1|TRBD2|21
CASRDGPGTALGGGALGEQFF
TGTGCCAGCAGGGACGGGCCCGGGACAGCCCTCGGCGGGGGGGCCCTCGGTGAGCAGTTCTTC
>TRBV19|NA|TRBJ1-6|NA|17
CASSPRGPSSYNSPLHF
TGTGCCAGTAGTCCTCGGGGCCCGAGCTCCTATAATTCACCCCTCCACTTT
>TRBV5-5|once|TRBJ2-3|TRBD1|15
CASSLRQGYTDTQYF
TGTGCCAGCAGCTTGCGACAGGGATACACAGATACGCAGTATTTT
>TRBV9|NA|TRBJ2-1|NA|16
CASSTLGGAIQNEQFF
TGTGCCAGCAGCACTCTCGGGGGAGCAATACAGAATGAGCAGTTCTTC
>TRBV11-2|NA|TRBJ2-7|NA|17
CASSHKDTYRVSYEQYF
TGTGCCAGCAGCCATAAGGATACTTACAGGGTATCCTACGAGCAGTACTTC
>TRBV7-9|few|TRBJ1-1|NA|14
CASSLDGGLIKAFF
TGTGCCAGCAGCTTAGATGGGGGCCTCATAAAGGCTTTCTTT
>TRBV21-1|NA|TRBJ2-4|NA|20
CASSKGRARGMWLAKNIQYF
TGTGCCAGCAGCAAAGGCAGGGCGCGGGGTATGTGGCTAGCCAAAAACATTCAGTACTTC
>TRBV5-6|once|TRBJ2-1|TRBD2|15
CASSSTSGSYNEQFF
TGTGCCAGCAGTAGTACTAGCGGGTCCTACAATGAGCAGTTCTTC
>TRBV4-2|NA|TRBJ2-4|NA|14
CASSQVGDLERADF
TGTGCCAGCAGCCAAGTGGGGGACCTAGAAAGGGCGGACTTC
>TRBV5-1|NA|TRBJ2-1|NA|14
CASSPRLGANEQFF
TGCGCCAGCAGCCCAAGACTAGGAGCCAATGAGCAGTTCTTC
>TRBV30|NA|TRBJ2-7|TRBD1|13
CASGQGATYEQYF
TGTGCCTCCGGACAGGGGGCCACCTACGAGCAGTACTTC
>TRBV11-3|NA|TRBJ2-3|TRBD1|12
CASSRDRDTQYF
TGTGCCAGCAGCCGGGACAGGGATACGCAGTATTTT
>TRBV11-2|NA|TRBJ1-1|NA|18
CASSLVTWGVEVNTEAFF
TGTGCCAGCAGCTTAGTTACTTGGGGAGTAGAGGTGAACACTGAAGCTTTCTTT
>TRBV11-2|NA|TRBJ1-2|NA|14
CASSLDWGISGYTF
TGTGCCAGCAGCTTAGATTGGGGGATTAGTGGCTACACCTTC
>TRBV6-5|NA|TRBJ1-1|NA|12
CASRSDISEAFF
TGTGCCAGCAGATCCGACATATCTGAAGCTTTCTTT
>TRBV6-6|NA|TRBJ1-3|NA|14
CATVAVQGRNTIYF
TGTGCCACCGTCGCCGTACAGGGACGAAACACCATATATTTT
>TRBV6-1|NA|TRBJ2-3|TRBD2|16
CASSVTSAASTDTQYF
TGTGCCAGCAGTGTCACTAGCGCAGCTAGCACAGATACGCAGTATTTT
>TRBV5-1|NA|TRBJ2-2|NA|14
CASTLQENTGELFF
TGCGCCAGCACGTTACAGGAGAACACCGGGGAGCTGTTTTTT
>TRBV6-5|NA|TRBJ2-1|TRBD2|14
CASSRASGYNEQFF
TGTGCCAGCAGCCGGGCTAGCGGATACAATGAGCAGTTCTTC
>TRBV5-1|NA|TRBJ2-7|NA|15
CASSQGVSSSYEQYF
TGCGCCAGCAGCCAAGGGGTCAGCAGCTCCTACGAGCAGTACTTC
>TRBV5-1|NA|TRBJ1-4|TRBD1|14
CASSVGTGNEKLFF
TGCGCCAGCAGCGTTGGGACAGGGAATGAAAAACTGTTTTTT
>TRBV4-2|NA|TRBJ1-1|NA|15
CASSQDNRMNTEAFF
TGTGCCAGCAGCCAAGATAACAGGATGAACACTGAAGCTTTCTTT
>TRBV29-1|NA|TRBJ1-1|NA|17
CSVEPYRGRLMNTEAFF
TGCAGCGTTGAGCCCTACCGGGGCAGGCTGATGAACACTGAAGCTTTCTTT
>TRBV9|NA|TRBJ1-2|NA|15
CASSVTGIGSYGYTF
TGTGCCAGCAGCGTTACCGGGATAGGGAGCTATGGCTACACCTTC
>TRBV4-2|NA|TRBJ1-2|TRBD1|16
CASSQEYTHRGDDYTF
TGTGCCAGCAGCCAAGAATATACCCACAGGGGGGACGACTACACCTTC
>TRBV29-1|once|TRBJ2-2|NA|13
CSVERQNTGELFF
TGCAGCGTTGAGAGGCAGAACACCGGGGAGCTGTTTTTT
>TRBV7-2|NA|TRBJ2-7|NA|13
CASSSRASYEQYF
TGTGCCAGCAGCTCCCGAGCCTCCTACGAGCAGTACTTC
>TRBV18|NA|TRBJ1-2|NA|13
CASSVGQSYGYTF
TGTGCTAGCTCTGTAGGACAGAGCTATGGCTACACCTTC
>TRBV5-1|NA|TRBJ2-2|TRBD2|14
CASSTSGNTGELFF
TGCGCCAGCAGCACTAGCGGGAACACCGGGGAGCTGTTTTTT
>TRBV13|NA|TRBJ2-3|NA|17
CASSLEVGLAGTDTQYF
TGTGCCAGCAGCTTAGAGGTCGGGCTAGCAGGCACAGATACGCAGTATTTT
>TRBV10-2|NA|TRBJ1-1|NA|13
CASKLHQPTEAFF
TGCGCCAGCAAATTACATCAGCCCACTGAAGCTTTCTTT
>TRBV6-1|few|TRBJ1-5|NA|14
CASSYYRGNQPQHF
TGTGCCAGCAGTTATTACAGGGGCAATCAGCCCCAGCATTTT